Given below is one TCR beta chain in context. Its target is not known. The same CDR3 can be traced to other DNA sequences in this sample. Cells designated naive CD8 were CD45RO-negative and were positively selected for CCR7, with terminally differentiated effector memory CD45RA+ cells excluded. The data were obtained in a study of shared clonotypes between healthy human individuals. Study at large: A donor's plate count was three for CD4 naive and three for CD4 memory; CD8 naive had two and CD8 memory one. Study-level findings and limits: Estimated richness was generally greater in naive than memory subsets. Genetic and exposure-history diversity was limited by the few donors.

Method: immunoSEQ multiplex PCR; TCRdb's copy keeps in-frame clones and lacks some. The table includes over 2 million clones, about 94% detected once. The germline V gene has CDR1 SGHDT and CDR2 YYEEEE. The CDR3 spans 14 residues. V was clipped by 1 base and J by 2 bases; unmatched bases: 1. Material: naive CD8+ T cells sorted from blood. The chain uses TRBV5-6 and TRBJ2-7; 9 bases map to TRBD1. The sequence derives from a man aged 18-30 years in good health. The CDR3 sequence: CASSLRDRAYEQYF. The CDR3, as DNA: TGTGCCAGCAGCTTGAGGGACAGGGCCTACGAGCAGTACTTC.